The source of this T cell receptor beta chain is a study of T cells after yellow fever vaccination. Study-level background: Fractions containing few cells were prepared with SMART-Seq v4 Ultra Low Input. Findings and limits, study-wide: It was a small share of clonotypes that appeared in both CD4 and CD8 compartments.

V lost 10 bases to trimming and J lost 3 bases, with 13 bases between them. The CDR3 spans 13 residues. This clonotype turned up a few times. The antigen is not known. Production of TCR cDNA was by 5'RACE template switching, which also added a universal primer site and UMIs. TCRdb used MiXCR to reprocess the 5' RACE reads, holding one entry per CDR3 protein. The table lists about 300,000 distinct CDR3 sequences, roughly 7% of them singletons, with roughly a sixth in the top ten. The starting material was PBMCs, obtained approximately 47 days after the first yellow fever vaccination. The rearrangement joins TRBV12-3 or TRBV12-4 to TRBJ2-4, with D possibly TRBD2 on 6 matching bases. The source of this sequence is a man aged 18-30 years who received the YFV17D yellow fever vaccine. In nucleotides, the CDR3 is TGTGCCACCTCCGGGGAGGTCAAAAACATTCAGTACTTC. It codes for CATSGEVKNIQYF.